This T cell receptor (beta chain) was documented in a study of shared clonotypes between healthy human individuals. Samples underwent the assay at deep level. The assay was immunoSEQ multiplex PCR, and TCRdb's table has in-frame clones only and misses some. The sample consists of about 1 million clones, more than 65% of them appearing once. Germline V gives CDR1 MNHNY, CDR2 SVGAGI (reference sequence). The V segment lost 6 bases and the J segment 6 bases; nucleotides outside the gene matches: 6. CDR3 length: 15 residues. Source material: memory CD4+ T cells sorted from blood. Subset given: CD45RA-negative fraction. This TCR derives from a man aged 18-30 years in good health. The rearrangement links TRBV6-6 to TRBJ1-5; 12 positions match TRBD1. CDR3 region: CASRRDRGRGQPQHF. The CDR3 DNA reads as TGTGCCAGCAGGAGGGACAGGGGGCGAGGTCAGCCCCAGCATTTT.